The entry that follows covers one T cell receptor (beta chain) sequence. What it binds is unknown. These data belong to a study of chemoradiotherapy in HPV16-positive cancers. Overall study: Candidate HPV-specific T-cell clones and common TCR motifs came from functional assays in a couple of HPV16-positive patients.

Study-level points and caveats: Non-HPV-specific T cells did not expand in tumors during treatment, whereas candidate HPV-specific clones and E7-related motifs did. The functional HPV-specific definition rests on just a couple of HPV16-positive patients.

Sequencing was performed with immunoSEQ multiplex PCR; in TCRdb, only in-frame clones are kept and a portion is missing. The sample contains about 10,000 clones, about 84% of which appear only once. This receptor was identified in a human donor with HPV-associated anogenital cancer. The sequencing here drew on blood, taken from a patient who underwent chemoradiotherapy.

This CDR3 reads CASSQWTGVSSYEQYF. The CDR3 DNA reads TGCGCCAGCAGCCAATGGACAGGGGTAAGCTCCTACGAGCAGTACTTC. The chain couples TRBV4-1 to TRBJ2-7, with 9 bases fitting TRBD1. Germline V gives CDR1 MGHRA, CDR2 YSYEKL. The CDR3 covers 16 residues. J was trimmed by 0 bases and V by 2 bases; bases with no gene match: 5.